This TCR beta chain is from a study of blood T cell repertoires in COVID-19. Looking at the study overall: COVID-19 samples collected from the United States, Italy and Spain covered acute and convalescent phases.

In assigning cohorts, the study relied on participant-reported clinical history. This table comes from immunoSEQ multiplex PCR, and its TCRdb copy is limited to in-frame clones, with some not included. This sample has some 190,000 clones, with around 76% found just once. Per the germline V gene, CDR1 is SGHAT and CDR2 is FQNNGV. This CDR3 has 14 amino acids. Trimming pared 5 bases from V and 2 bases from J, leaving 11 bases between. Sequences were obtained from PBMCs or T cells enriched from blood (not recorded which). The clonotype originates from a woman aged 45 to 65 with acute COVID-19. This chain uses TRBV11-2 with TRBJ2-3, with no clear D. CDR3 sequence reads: CASSPTLSTDTQYF. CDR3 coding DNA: TGTGCCAGCAGCCCGACTCTATCCACAGATACGCAGTATTTT.